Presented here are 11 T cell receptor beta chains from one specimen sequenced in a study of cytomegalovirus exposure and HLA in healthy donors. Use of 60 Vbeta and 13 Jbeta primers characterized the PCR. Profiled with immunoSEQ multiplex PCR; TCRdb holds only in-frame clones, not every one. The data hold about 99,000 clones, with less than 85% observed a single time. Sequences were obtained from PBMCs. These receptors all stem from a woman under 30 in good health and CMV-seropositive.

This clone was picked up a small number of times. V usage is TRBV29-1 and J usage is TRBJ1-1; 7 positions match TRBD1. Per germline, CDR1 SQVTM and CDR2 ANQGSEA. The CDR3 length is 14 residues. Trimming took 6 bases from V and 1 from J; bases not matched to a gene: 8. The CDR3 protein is CSVTLTGPNTEAFF. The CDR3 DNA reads TGCAGCGTGACTCTGACAGGGCCGAACACTGAAGCTTTCTTT.

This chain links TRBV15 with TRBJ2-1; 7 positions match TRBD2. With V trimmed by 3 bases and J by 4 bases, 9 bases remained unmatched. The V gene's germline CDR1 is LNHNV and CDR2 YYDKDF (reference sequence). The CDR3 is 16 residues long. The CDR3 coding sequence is TGTGCCACCAGCAGTGGTACTAGCGCCGCATACAATGAGCAGTTCTTC. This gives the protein CATSSGTSAAYNEQFF.

In nucleotides, the CDR3 is TGTGCCACCAGCAGAGTACCGGACAGTGAGCAGTTCTTC. Translation gives CATSRVPDSEQFF. V gene TRBV15 combines with J gene TRBJ2-1; D is possibly TRBD1 (6 bases). This CDR3 is built from 13 residues. Germline-derived CDR1 and CDR2 are LNHNV and YYDKDF (reference sequence). V lost 1 base to trimming and J lost 9 bases, with 10 bases between them.

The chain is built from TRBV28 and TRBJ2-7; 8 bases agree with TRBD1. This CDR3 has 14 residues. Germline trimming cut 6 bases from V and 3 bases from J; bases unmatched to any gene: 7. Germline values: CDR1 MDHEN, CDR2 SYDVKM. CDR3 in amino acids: CASSRQGTSYEQYF. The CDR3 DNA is TGTGCCAGCAGCAGACAGGGGACCAGCTACGAGCAGTACTTC.

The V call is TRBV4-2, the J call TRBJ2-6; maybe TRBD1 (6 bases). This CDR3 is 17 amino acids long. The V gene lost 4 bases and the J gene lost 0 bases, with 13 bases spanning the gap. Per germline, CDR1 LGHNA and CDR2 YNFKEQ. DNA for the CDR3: TGTGCCAGCAGCCTGACAGGCCTGAGCTCTGGGGCCAACGTCCTGACTTTC. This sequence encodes CASSLTGLSSGANVLTF.

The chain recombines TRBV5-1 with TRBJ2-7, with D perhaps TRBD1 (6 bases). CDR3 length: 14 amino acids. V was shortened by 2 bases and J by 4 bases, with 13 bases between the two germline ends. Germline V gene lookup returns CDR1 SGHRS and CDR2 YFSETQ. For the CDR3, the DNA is TGCGCCAGCAGCTTCCTAGGGGACAAGTACGAGCAGTACTTC. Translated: CASSFLGDKYEQYF.

DNA of the CDR3: TGTGCCAGCAGAAGGGGACAGGACAACACTGAAGCTTTCTTT. This sequence encodes CASRRGQDNTEAFF. V is TRBV5-6 and J is TRBJ1-1, with 8 bases fitting TRBD1. The CDR3 has 14 residues. V dropped 5 bases and J dropped 2; count of bases not matched to a gene: 5. The germline gives CDR1 SGHDT, CDR2 YYEEEE.

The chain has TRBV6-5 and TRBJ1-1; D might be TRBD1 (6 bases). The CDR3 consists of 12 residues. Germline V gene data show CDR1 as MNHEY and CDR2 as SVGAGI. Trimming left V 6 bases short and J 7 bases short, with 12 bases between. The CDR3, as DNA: TGTGCCAGCAGCCACCCGGACAGTGAAGCTTTCTTT. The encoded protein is CASSHPDSEAFF.

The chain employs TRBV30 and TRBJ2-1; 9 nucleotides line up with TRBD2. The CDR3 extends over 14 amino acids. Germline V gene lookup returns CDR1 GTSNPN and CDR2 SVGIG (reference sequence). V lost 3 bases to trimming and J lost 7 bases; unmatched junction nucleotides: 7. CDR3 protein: CAWRQVAGVNEQFF. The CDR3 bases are TGTGCCTGGAGGCAGGTAGCGGGAGTTAATGAGCAGTTCTTC.

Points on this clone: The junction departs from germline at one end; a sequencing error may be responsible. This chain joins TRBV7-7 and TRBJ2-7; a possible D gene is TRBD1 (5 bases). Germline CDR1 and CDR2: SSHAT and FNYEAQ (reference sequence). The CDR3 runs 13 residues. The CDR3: CASSLERDSRQYF. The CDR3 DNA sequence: TGTGCTAGCAGCTTAGAACGTGACAGCCGACAGTACTTC. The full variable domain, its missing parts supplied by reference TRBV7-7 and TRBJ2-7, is GAGVSQSPRYKVTKRGQDVTLRCDPISSHATLYWYQQALGQGPEFLTYFNYEAQPDKSGLPSDRFSAERPEGSISTLTIQRTEQRDSAMYRCASSLERDSRQYFGPGTRLTVT.

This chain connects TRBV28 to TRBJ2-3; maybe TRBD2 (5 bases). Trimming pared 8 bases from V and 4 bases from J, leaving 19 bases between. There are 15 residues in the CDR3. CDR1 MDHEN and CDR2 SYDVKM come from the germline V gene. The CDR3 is CASRAEGLASDTQYF. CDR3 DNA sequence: TGTGCCAGCCGGGCTGAAGGGCTAGCATCAGATACGCAGTATTTT.